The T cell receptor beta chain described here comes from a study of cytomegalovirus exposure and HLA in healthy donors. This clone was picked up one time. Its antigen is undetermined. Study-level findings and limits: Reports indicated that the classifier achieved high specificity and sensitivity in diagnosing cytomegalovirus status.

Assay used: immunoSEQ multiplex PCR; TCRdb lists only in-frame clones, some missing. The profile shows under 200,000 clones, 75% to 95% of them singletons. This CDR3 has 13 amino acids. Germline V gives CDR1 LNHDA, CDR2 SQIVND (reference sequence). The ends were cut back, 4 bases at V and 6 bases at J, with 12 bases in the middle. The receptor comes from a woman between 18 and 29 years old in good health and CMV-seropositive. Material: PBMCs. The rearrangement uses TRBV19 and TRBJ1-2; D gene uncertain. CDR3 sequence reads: CASSRAGRDGYTF. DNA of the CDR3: TGTGCCAGTAGTAGGGCGGGGAGAGATGGCTACACCTTC.